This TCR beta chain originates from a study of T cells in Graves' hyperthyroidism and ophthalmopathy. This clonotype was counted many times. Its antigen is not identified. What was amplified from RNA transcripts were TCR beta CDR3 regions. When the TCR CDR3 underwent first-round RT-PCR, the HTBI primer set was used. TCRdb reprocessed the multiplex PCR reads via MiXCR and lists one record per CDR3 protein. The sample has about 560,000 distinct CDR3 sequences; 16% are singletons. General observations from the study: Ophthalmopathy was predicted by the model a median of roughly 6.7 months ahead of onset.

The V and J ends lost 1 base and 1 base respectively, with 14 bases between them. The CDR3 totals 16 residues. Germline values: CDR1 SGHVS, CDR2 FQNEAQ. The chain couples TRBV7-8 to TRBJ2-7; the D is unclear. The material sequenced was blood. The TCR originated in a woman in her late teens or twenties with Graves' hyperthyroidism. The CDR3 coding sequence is TGTGCCAGCAGCTTAGTAGCCCCCAAAAATTCCTACGAGCAGTACTTC. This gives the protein CASSLVAPKNSYEQYF.